These 32 T cell receptor beta chains came from one sample sequenced in a study of memory CD4+ T cells and cytomegalovirus serostatus. The sort gate was single viable CD3+CD4+CD8-CD45RO+ cells for memory CD4+ T cells. Method: immunoSEQ multiplex PCR; TCRdb's copy keeps in-frame clones and lacks some. The sample consists of under 35,000 clones, under 80% of them appearing once. The sample was memory CD4+ T cells from blood. These receptors were collected from an adult in good health and CMV-seronegative. Some clones in this sample may be carry-over from other donors' samples.

The chain employs TRBV11-2 and TRBJ2-2; TRBD1 is a possible D gene (5 bases). The CDR3 spans 13 residues. Germline CDR1 is SGHAT and CDR2 is FQNNGV. V lost 1 base to trimming and J lost 7 bases, with 7 bases between them. CDR3 nucleotide sequence: TGTGCCAGCAGCTTAGTCGACAGCGGGGAGCTGTTTTTT. This encodes CASSLVDSGELFF. Together with reference TRBV11-2 and TRBJ2-2, the CDR3 gives the full variable domain: EAGVAQSPRYKIIEKRQSVAFWCNPISGHATLYWYQQILGQGPKLLIQFQNNGVVDDSQLPKDRFSAERLKGVDSTLKIQPAKLEDSAVYLCASSLVDSGELFFGEGSRLTVL.

This chain uses TRBV4-2 with TRBJ2-3, with unresolved D. Trimming left V 3 bases short and J 7 bases short, with 14 bases between. The CDR3 has 14 residues. The germline V gene has CDR1 LGHNA and CDR2 YNFKEQ. The DNA for the CDR3 is TGTGCCAGCAGCCAGAATCGTCTAGGAAATACGCAGTATTTT. Translated, it gives CASSQNRLGNTQYF.

Details on this clone: The germline gene is not matched at one end of the junction; a read error may be the cause. The chain has TRBV7-7 and TRBJ2-1; 8 bases agree with TRBD2. There are 15 residues in the CDR3. Germline CDR1 is SSHAT and CDR2 is FNYEAQ (reference sequence). CDR3 nucleotides: TGTGCTAGCAGCTCAACCGGGGGGGCCTACAATGAGCAGTTCTTC. Protein: CASSSTGGAYNEQFF.

This chain links TRBV7-9 with TRBJ1-5, with TRBD1 matching over 9 bases. J gave up 4 bases and V 4 bases, and 5 bases lay outside the gene matches. The CDR3 extends over 15 amino acids. Germline CDR1 reads SEHNR; CDR2 reads FQNEAQ (reference sequence). Written as DNA, the CDR3 is TGTGCCAGCAGCTACGGACAGGGGAGGAATCAGCCCCAGCATTTT. Its translation is CASSYGQGRNQPQHF.

V and J are TRBV29-1 and TRBJ2-7, with D perhaps matching TRBD2 (7 bases). There are 12 residues in the CDR3. Trimming stripped 4 bases from V and 5 bases from J, with 12 bases between. Germline V gives CDR1 SQVTM, CDR2 ANQGSEA. The CDR3 reads CSVGGGLNEQYF. CDR3 DNA sequence: TGCAGCGTTGGGGGGGGGCTTAACGAGCAGTACTTC.

The chain links TRBV5-6 to TRBJ2-3; D is uncertain. Germline CDR1 SGHDT, CDR2 YYEEEE. The CDR3 is 14 amino acids. The V gene lost 4 bases and the J gene lost 2 bases, with 11 bases spanning the gap. The CDR3 coding sequence is TGTGCCAGCAGCCTTCCCCCGCTCACAGATACGCAGTATTTT. This translates into CASSLPPLTDTQYF.

This clone was seen only a few times. J is TRBJ1-2 and V is TRBV30, with D maybe TRBD1 (5 bases). The germline CDR1 and CDR2 sequences are GTSNPN and SVGIG (reference sequence). The CDR3 length is 14 residues. CDR3 sequence reads: CANGGETPRHGYTF. The CDR3 coding sequence is TGTGCGAATGGAGGGGAGACTCCACGGCATGGCTACACCTTC.

The chain recombines TRBV19 with TRBJ2-2, with D perhaps TRBD2 (6 bases). Trimming left V 8 bases short and J 7 bases short, with 20 bases between. There are 15 residues in the CDR3. Germline V gives CDR1 LNHDA, CDR2 SQIVND (reference sequence). The CDR3 DNA reads as TGTGCCAGTGGGGGGAGAGGGGCCCTCATCGGGGAGCTGTTTTTT. Translating it yields CASGGRGALIGELFF.

The gene calls are TRBV11-2 and TRBJ2-7; D is undetermined. Germline values: CDR1 SGHAT, CDR2 FQNNGV. V lost 0 bases and J 3 bases, leaving 9 bases between the germline ends. CDR3 length equals 14 residues. CDR3 in DNA: TGTGCCAGCAGCTTAGACCAGAGGCTCTACGAGCAGTACTTC. This sequence encodes CASSLDQRLYEQYF.

The chain joins TRBV2 to TRBJ2-5, with 12 positions matching TRBD2. The ends lost 6 bases at V and 5 bases at J; junction bases unmatched: 4. This CDR3 comprises 14 residues. Germline CDR1 and CDR2: SNHLY and FYNNEI. This chain's CDR3 is CASRAGTSGETQYF. The CDR3 DNA reads as TGTGCCAGCAGAGCCGGGACTAGCGGGGAGACCCAGTACTTC.

The chain couples TRBV5-1 to TRBJ2-7; 8 bases map to TRBD1. CDR3 length equals 14 residues. Germline V lookup: CDR1 SGHRS, CDR2 YFSETQ. Trimming removed 2 bases from V and 2 bases from J; junction bases left unmatched: 3. The chain's CDR3 is CASSFGDRTYEQYF. DNA for the CDR3: TGCGCCAGCAGCTTCGGGGACAGGACCTACGAGCAGTACTTC.

For this clone: One junction end does not reproduce the germline sequence, and a read error may be involved. Here the CDR3 DNA reads TGTGACAGCAGTTTAAGGGACAGGGCTCCTGGCTACACCTTC. This sequence encodes CDSSLRDRAPGYTF. This chain links TRBV28 with TRBJ1-2, with TRBD1 matching 9 bases. The CDR3 has 14 residues. The germline CDR1 and CDR2 sequences are MDHEN and SYDVKM.

The chain uses TRBV27 and TRBJ1-2; 9 nucleotides line up with TRBD1. The CDR3 is 17 amino acids. The germline V gene encodes CDR1 MNHEY and CDR2 SMNVEV (reference sequence). V gave up 6 bases and J gave up 2 bases; unmatched junction bases: 13. As DNA, the CDR3 is TGTGCCAGCAGCCCCAGCCACTTGACAGGGGGGAACTATGGCTACACCTTC. This sequence encodes CASSPSHLTGGNYGYTF.

The chain links TRBV5-6 to TRBJ1-1; D is possibly TRBD1 (6 bases). V dropped 2 bases and J dropped 4 bases, with 15 bases sitting between them. There are 15 residues in the CDR3. Germline CDR1 SGHDT, CDR2 YYEEEE. CDR3 residues: CASSLWGARGTEAFF. The CDR3 DNA follows: TGTGCCAGCAGCTTATGGGGGGCGCGCGGCACTGAAGCTTTCTTT.

The chain recombines TRBV6-5 with TRBJ1-2; D might be TRBD1 (5 bases). The CDR3 runs to 14 residues. The germline V gene encodes CDR1 MNHEY and CDR2 SVGAGI. V lost 7 bases to trimming and J lost 1 base, with 13 bases between them. The CDR3, as DNA: TGTGCCAGCACCCAGGGAAACATTAACTATGGCTACACCTTC. Its translation: CASTQGNINYGYTF.

J is TRBJ1-1 and V is TRBV6-6; D is uncertain. V gave up 8 bases and J gave up 1 base, with 14 bases separating them. The CDR3 is made up of 14 amino acids. Germline V gives CDR1 MNHNY, CDR2 SVGAGI (reference sequence). The CDR3 reads CASLGRLTNTEAFF. CDR3 nucleotide sequence: TGTGCCAGCCTAGGGCGGTTAACGAACACTGAAGCTTTCTTT.

V and J are TRBV30 and TRBJ1-5; D might be TRBD1 (5 bases). The CDR3 is made up of 13 amino acids. CDR1 and CDR2 from the germline V gene are GTSNPN and SVGIG (reference sequence). Trimming took 4 bases from V and 3 from J, leaving 10 bases between them. As DNA, the CDR3 is TGTGCCTGGACCTTAGGGGCCAATCAGCCCCAGCATTTT. It specifies CAWTLGANQPQHF.

The chain combines TRBV7-2 with TRBJ1-2; D ambiguous. The CDR3 is 14 residues long. V was shortened by 3 bases and J by 5 bases, with 13 bases between the two germline ends. CDR1 is SGHTA, CDR2 FQGNSA, per germline. The CDR3 loop is CASSLRGRGYGYTF. CDR3 coding DNA: TGTGCCAGCAGCTTGCGGGGAAGAGGGTATGGCTACACCTTC. Full variable domain (missing parts from reference TRBV7-2 and TRBJ1-2): GAGVSQSPSNKVTEKGKDVELRCDPISGHTALYWYRQSLGQGLEFLIYFQGNSAPDKSGLPSDRFSAERTGGSVSTLTIQRTQQEDSAVYLCASSLRGRGYGYTFGSGTRLTVV.

The chain couples TRBV19 to TRBJ1-5; TRBD1 is a possible D gene (5 bases). With 4 bases removed from V and 2 bases from J, the gap between germline ends came to 9 bases. CDR1 LNHDA and CDR2 SQIVND come from the germline V gene (reference sequence). The length of the CDR3 is 14 residues. CDR3 DNA sequence: TGTGCCAGTAGTACGCAGGGCGGCAATCAGCCCCAGCATTTT. It codes for CASSTQGGNQPQHF.

The rearrangement links TRBV27 to TRBJ2-7, with 10 bases aligning to TRBD1. The J segment lost 7 bases and the V segment lost 5 bases, leaving 8 bases of the junction unmatched. Germline-derived CDR1 and CDR2 are MNHEY and SMNVEV (reference sequence). The CDR3 is 14 residues long. DNA for the CDR3: TGTGCCAGCAGTCTAAGACAGGGGGCTTGGGAGCAGTACTTC. Its protein product is CASSLRQGAWEQYF.

This rearrangement joins TRBV5-6 to TRBJ1-6, with 9 positions matching TRBD1. The CDR3 spans 15 residues. Germline V gene sequence: CDR1 SGHDT, CDR2 YYEEEE. The ends lost 4 bases at V and 7 bases at J; junction bases unmatched: 6. This chain's CDR3 is CASSLAGTGNSPLHF. CDR3 sequence (DNA): TGTGCCAGCAGCCTAGCCGGGACAGGGAATTCACCCCTCCACTTT.

The chain has TRBV10-3 and TRBJ1-2, with 11 bases fitting TRBD1. There are 14 residues in the CDR3. The J segment lost 6 bases and the V segment lost 7 bases, leaving 7 bases of the junction unmatched. CDR1 and CDR2 (germline): ENHRY, SYGVKD. CDR3 residues: CAIKPGQGVDGYTF. The CDR3 DNA follows: TGTGCCATCAAGCCGGGACAGGGGGTTGATGGCTACACCTTC.

The chain carries TRBV7-8 and TRBJ2-5; TRBD2 matches at 11 bases. V was pared by 8 bases and J by 5 bases, with 10 bases of the junction left unmatched. This CDR3 has 15 amino acids. CDR1 is SGHVS and CDR2 is FQNEAQ in the germline V gene. CDR3 in amino acids: CASSTLGTSGETQYF. As DNA, the CDR3 is TGTGCCAGCTCCACCCTCGGGACTAGCGGCGAGACCCAGTACTTC.

The genes are TRBV4-2 and TRBJ2-2; the D is unclear. Germline CDR1 reads LGHNA; CDR2 reads YNFKEQ. This CDR3 has 14 amino acids. V was pared by 2 bases and J by 0 bases, with 4 bases between. The CDR3 DNA reads as TGTGCCAGCAGCCAACGAACGAACACCGGGGAGCTGTTTTTT. Protein: CASSQRTNTGELFF.

The chain has TRBV5-1 and TRBJ2-4, with a tentative D call TRBD1 (6 bases). V dropped 4 bases and J dropped 3 bases, with 17 bases sitting between them. The CDR3 consists of 16 residues. Germline CDR1 and CDR2: SGHRS and YFSETQ. The CDR3 protein is CASSPQPGDFKNIQYF. CDR3 nucleotide sequence: TGCGCCAGCAGCCCTCAACCAGGGGATTTCAAAAACATTCAGTACTTC.

The V and J genes are TRBV29-1 and TRBJ2-1; D is perhaps TRBD1 (5 bases). Trimming removed 7 bases at V and 8 bases at J, with 18 bases between. The length of the CDR3 is 13 residues. CDR1 is SQVTM, CDR2 ANQGSEA, per germline. CDR3 sequence reads: CSDAVGPLHEQFF. The CDR3, as DNA: TGCAGCGATGCGGTGGGGCCCCTGCATGAGCAGTTCTTC.

This clone was seen a few times. The DNA for the CDR3 is TGTGCCAGCAGCTCATACGACAGGGCGAACACTGAAGCTTTCTTT. Protein sequence: CASSSYDRANTEAFF. J is TRBJ1-1 and V is TRBV11-3; 7 bases are shared with TRBD1. After removal of 4 bases from V and 1 base from J, the junction contained 6 bases not matched to a gene. Per the germline V gene, CDR1 is SGHNT and CDR2 is YENEEA. This CDR3 has 15 amino acids.

Of note for this clone: The sample holds other DNA sequences that translate to the same CDR3. This chain connects TRBV4-2 to TRBJ1-2; 7 bases line up with TRBD1. Germline loops: CDR1 LGHNA, CDR2 YNFKEQ. The ends lost 2 bases at V and 5 bases at J; junction bases unmatched: 8. The CDR3 loop spans 15 amino acids. CDR3 bases: TGTGCCAGCAGCCAACAGACGCAGGGGGGGTATGGCTACACCTTC. Encoded protein: CASSQQTQGGYGYTF.

The V call is TRBV6-6, the J call TRBJ1-1, with D uncertain. The V end lost 7 bases, the J end lost 7 bases, and 16 bases lay between the germline ends. The germline gives CDR1 MNHNY, CDR2 SVGAGI (reference sequence). CDR3 size: 13 residues. The CDR3 region is CASKREHFGEAFF. The CDR3 region has the DNA TGTGCCAGCAAACGGGAGCATTTCGGTGAAGCTTTCTTT.

V gene TRBV7-2 combines with J gene TRBJ2-2; 9 positions match TRBD2. Germline V lookup: CDR1 SGHTA, CDR2 FQGNSA. The CDR3 contains 16 residues. With V trimmed by 5 bases and J by 4 bases, 8 bases remained unmatched. CDR3 nucleotide sequence: TGTGCCAGCAGCAGGCAGCGGGGGGCGAGCACCGGGGAGCTGTTTTTT. It translates to CASSRQRGASTGELFF.

CDR3 nucleotide sequence: TGTGCCAGCAGCAAAAGGCGGGGTAGGGCAGATACGCAGTATTTT. This encodes CASSKRRGRADTQYF. The chain uses TRBV21-1 and TRBJ2-3; the table's TRBD2 call for D was not verified on the DNA. TRBV21-1 is deemed a pseudogene. The CDR3 extends over 15 amino acids.

The rearrangement uses TRBV4-3 and TRBJ1-2; 8 bases are a match to TRBD1. Germline CDR1 reads LGHNA; CDR2 reads YSLEER. Trimming at V came to 0 bases and at J to 3 bases, leaving 6 bases not matched to a gene. The length of the CDR3 is 16 residues. The CDR3 protein is CASSQETGDNYYGYTF. CDR3 DNA sequence: TGCGCCAGCAGCCAAGAGACAGGGGATAATTACTATGGCTACACCTTC.